The clone carrying this T cell receptor (beta chain) was seen only once. This sample is part of a study of blood T cell repertoires in COVID-19. Study at large: Samples taken during acute and convalescent COVID-19 were collected in the United States, Italy and Spain. Sources were T cells, B-cell-depleted T cells, or PBMCs; the material itself was cDNA or gDNA.

V lost 5 bases and J 3 bases, leaving 13 bases between the germline ends. Germline lookup yields CDR1 SGHAT and CDR2 FQDESV (reference sequence). This CDR3 is built from 14 residues. Study processing details: Estimation of nucleated cell counts was performed using reference gene primer amplification. Libraries were prepared by immunoSEQ multiplex PCR; TCRdb keeps only in-frame clonotypes and omits some of them. V, J and clone size are those of that table, while D and trimming were read from the DNA. This table holds roughly 320,000 clones, roughly nine tenths found once. Recruited during active infection, patients (from Seattle) were subsequently followed longitudinally.

The source material was peripheral blood. This sequence originates from a woman in her thirties with COVID-19, enrolled during active disease. The chain uses TRBV11-1 and TRBJ1-2; D may be TRBD1 (5 bases). The CDR3 loop reads CASSPGIGDYGYTF. The CDR3 region has the DNA TGTGCCAGCAGCCCAGGGATTGGAGACTATGGCTACACCTTC.